Each of the 21 T cell receptor beta chains below was sequenced from the same sample in a study of blood T cell repertoires in COVID-19. Sequencing was performed with immunoSEQ multiplex PCR; in TCRdb, only in-frame clones are kept and a portion is missing. The data contain some 160,000 clones, approximately 86% of them singletons. The sample was PBMCs or T cells enriched from blood (not recorded which). Source of these receptors: a woman aged 40 to 50 who had recovered from COVID-19.

The rearrangement joins TRBV5-1 to TRBJ2-5; tentative D call: TRBD2 (5 bases). CDR1 and CDR2 (germline): SGHRS, YFSETQ. The CDR3 is made up of 14 amino acids. V was trimmed by 4 bases and J by 1 base, leaving 11 bases between them. The CDR3 sequence: CASSEGEFQETQYF. The CDR3 coding sequence is TGCGCCAGCAGCGAGGGAGAGTTCCAAGAGACCCAGTACTTC.

The rearrangement joins TRBV19 to TRBJ2-7; 7 bases are a match to TRBD2. CDR3 size: 14 residues. Trimming cost V 6 bases and J 4 bases; bases outside gene matches: 9. Per the germline V gene, CDR1 is LNHDA and CDR2 is SQIVND (reference sequence). This CDR3 reads CASSPSWGGYEQYF. The CDR3 bases are TGTGCCAGTAGCCCCAGTTGGGGAGGGTACGAGCAGTACTTC.

This rearrangement joins TRBV11-2 to TRBJ2-3, with 12 nucleotides matching TRBD2. The germline CDR1 and CDR2 sequences are SGHAT and FQNNGV. V lost 2 bases and J lost 3; bases outside the gene matches: 0. There are 15 residues in the CDR3. In DNA form, the CDR3 reads TGTGCCAGCAGCTTACTAGCGGGAGGGACAGATACGCAGTATTTT. Amino acid sequence: CASSLLAGGTDTQYF.

V and J are TRBV12-3 or TRBV12-4 and TRBJ2-1; 10 positions agree with TRBD2. The CDR3 totals 12 residues. Unmatched junction bases numbered 4, after V lost 6 bases and J lost 11 bases. The CDR3 region has the DNA TGTGCCAGCAGGGATAGCGGGAGGCAGCAGTTCTTC. Its protein is CASRDSGRQQFF.

The rearrangement uses TRBV19 and TRBJ2-1; weak D call: TRBD1 (5 bases). V gave up 1 base and J gave up 0 bases, with 10 bases separating them. Germline CDR1 is LNHDA and CDR2 is SQIVND (reference sequence). The CDR3 has 16 amino acids. The CDR3 coding sequence is TGTGCCAGTAGTATAGGGACACTAAGCTCCTACAATGAGCAGTTCTTC. Its protein product is CASSIGTLSSYNEQFF.

The rearrangement links TRBV5-1 to TRBJ2-7; 10 bases are a match to TRBD2. After removal of 1 base from V and 4 bases from J, the junction contained 5 bases not matched to a gene. This CDR3 is 15 amino acids long. CDR1 and CDR2 from the germline V gene are SGHRS and YFSETQ. CDR3 sequence (DNA): TGCGCCAGCAGCTTGTGGAGCGGGGGGGTTTACGAGCAGTACTTC. Translated, it gives CASSLWSGGVYEQYF. The full variable domain, completed using reference TRBV5-1 and TRBJ2-7, is KAGVTQTPRYLIKTRGQQVTLSCSPISGHRSVSWYQQTPGQGLQFLFEYFSETQRNKGNFPGRFSGRQFSNSRSEMNVSTLELGDSALYLCASSLWSGGVYEQYFGPGTRLTVT.

The chain uses TRBV29-1 and TRBJ2-1; 7 bases are a match to TRBD1. V trimming: 3 bases; J trimming: 6 bases; junction bases outside the gene matches: 5. This CDR3 is built from 13 residues. Germline CDR1 is SQVTM and CDR2 is ANQGSEA. For the CDR3, the DNA is TGCAGCGTTGATGATCCAGGGGGCAATGAGCAGTTCTTC. As protein: CSVDDPGGNEQFF.

The V and J genes are TRBV5-1 and TRBJ1-4; 8 bases line up with TRBD1. Germline V lookup: CDR1 SGHRS, CDR2 YFSETQ. CDR3 length: 15 amino acids. Unmatched junction bases numbered 8, after V lost 2 bases and J lost 8 bases. The CDR3 DNA reads TGCGCCAGCAGCTTTACAACAGGGGGGAACGAAAAACTGTTTTTT. The encoded protein is CASSFTTGGNEKLFF. Using reference TRBV5-1 and TRBJ1-4 for the parts outside the CDR3, the full variable domain is KAGVTQTPRYLIKTRGQQVTLSCSPISGHRSVSWYQQTPGQGLQFLFEYFSETQRNKGNFPGRFSGRQFSNSRSEMNVSTLELGDSALYLCASSFTTGGNEKLFFGSGTQLSVL.

This chain joins TRBV11-2 and TRBJ2-1; 8 bases match TRBD1. V lost 4 bases to trimming and J lost 7 bases; unmatched junction nucleotides: 6. Germline loops: CDR1 SGHAT, CDR2 FQNNGV. The CDR3 is 14 residues long. CDR3: CASSSDRGRNEQFF. The CDR3 bases are TGTGCCAGCAGCTCAGACAGGGGCAGGAATGAGCAGTTCTTC.

The rearrangement links TRBV11-2 to TRBJ1-1, with a tentative D call TRBD1 (6 bases). Trimming cost V 1 base and J 5 bases, with 14 bases left between them. This CDR3 is built from 15 residues. Germline values: CDR1 SGHAT, CDR2 FQNNGV. The CDR3 region has the DNA TGTGCCAGCAGCTTAGCCCGGGGGGCATGGACTGAAGCTTTCTTT. Its translation: CASSLARGAWTEAFF. The variable domain in full, completed from reference TRBV11-2 and TRBJ1-1, reads EAGVAQSPRYKIIEKRQSVAFWCNPISGHATLYWYQQILGQGPKLLIQFQNNGVVDDSQLPKDRFSAERLKGVDSTLKIQPAKLEDSAVYLCASSLARGAWTEAFFGQGTRLTVV.

V gene TRBV9 combines with J gene TRBJ1-1; 7 positions match TRBD1. The V segment lost 5 bases and the J segment 7 bases; nucleotides outside the gene matches: 14. CDR1 and CDR2 (germline): SGDLS, YYNGEE. CDR3 length: 15 residues. This CDR3 is CASRTGEGAGNEAFF. CDR3 bases: TGTGCCAGCAGAACAGGTGAGGGGGCCGGAAATGAAGCTTTCTTT. The full variable domain, completed using reference TRBV9 and TRBJ1-1, is DSGVTQTPKHLITATGQRVTLRCSPRSGDLSVYWYQQSLDQGLQFLIQYYNGEERAKGNILERFSAQQFPDLHSELNLSSLELGDSALYFCASRTGEGAGNEAFFGQGTRLTVV.

This clone has only one observation. The chain links TRBV9 to TRBJ2-1; D ambiguous. V was trimmed by 2 bases and J by 0 bases, leaving 12 bases between them. The germline gives CDR1 SGDLS, CDR2 YYNGEE. The CDR3 sequence is 16 residues long. CDR3 sequence reads: CASSVLAASSYNEQFF. The CDR3 bases are TGTGCCAGCAGCGTTCTTGCGGCAAGCTCCTACAATGAGCAGTTCTTC. Based on the CDR3 plus reference TRBV9 and TRBJ2-1, the full variable domain is DSGVTQTPKHLITATGQRVTLRCSPRSGDLSVYWYQQSLDQGLQFLIQYYNGEERAKGNILERFSAQQFPDLHSELNLSSLELGDSALYFCASSVLAASSYNEQFFGPGTRLTVL.

The chain recombines TRBV10-3 with TRBJ2-1; 15 positions agree with TRBD2. There are 18 residues in the CDR3. Trimming at V came to 0 bases and at J to 7 bases, leaving 7 bases not matched to a gene. Germline V gene sequence: CDR1 ENHRY, CDR2 SYGVKD. CDR3 bases: TGTGCCATCAGTGAGTCCCATGGACTAGCGGGAGGGATGAATGAGCAGTTCTTC. This sequence encodes CAISESHGLAGGMNEQFF.

V is TRBV9 and J is TRBJ2-1; D is undetermined. CDR1 is SGDLS, CDR2 YYNGEE, per germline. Trimming removed 0 bases from V and 4 bases from J, with 5 bases in between. The CDR3 runs 13 residues. CDR3 residues: CASSVAFYNEQFF. The CDR3 coding sequence is TGTGCCAGCAGCGTAGCTTTTTACAATGAGCAGTTCTTC.

This rearrangement joins TRBV7-9 to TRBJ2-5; TRBD2 matches at 9 bases. The CDR3 has 17 amino acids. V was clipped by 5 bases and J by 1 base; unmatched bases: 11. Germline V CDR1 and CDR2: SEHNR, FQNEAQ (reference sequence). The CDR3 here is CASSLVGSSGSQETQYF. The CDR3, as DNA: TGTGCCAGCAGCCTAGTCGGGAGTAGCGGGAGCCAAGAGACCCAGTACTTC.

The rearrangement uses TRBV7-6 and TRBJ1-2; tentatively, D is TRBD1 (5 bases). The V gene lost 5 bases and the J gene lost 2 bases, with 9 bases spanning the gap. The CDR3 length is 13 residues. The germline V gene encodes CDR1 SGHVS and CDR2 FNYEAQ. DNA for the CDR3: TGTGCCAGCAGCCCAGACAGCAACTATGGCTACACCTTC. This translates into CASSPDSNYGYTF.

This clone was seen only a few times. Here the CDR3 reads CSGGTGINEKLFF. DNA of the CDR3: TGCAGCGGTGGGACAGGGATAAATGAAAAACTGTTTTTT. The genes are TRBV29-1 and TRBJ1-4, with 9 positions matching TRBD1. V lost 7 bases to trimming and J lost 5 bases; unmatched junction nucleotides: 5. The germline gives CDR1 SQVTM, CDR2 ANQGSEA. The CDR3 consists of 13 residues.

The chain recombines TRBV20-1 with TRBJ2-5; 7 bases match TRBD2. The CDR3 loop spans 16 amino acids. CDR1 and CDR2 (germline): DFQATT, SNEGSKA (reference sequence). V lost 3 bases, J lost 5 bases, and 15 bases stayed unmatched. The CDR3, as DNA: TGCAGTGCTAGTGCTTTCAGCGGGGCCCCCAGGGAGACCCAGTACTTC. This gives the protein CSASAFSGAPRETQYF.

V usage is TRBV9 and J usage is TRBJ2-7; 7 bases align to TRBD2. The V gene end was trimmed by 4 bases and the J gene end by 5 bases; junction bases not matched to a gene: 15. Looked up from germline, CDR1 is SGDLS and CDR2 is YYNGEE. The CDR3 has 16 residues. CDR3 DNA sequence: TGTGCCAGCAGCCCATCGGGCGGGAGAGTGGAAAACGAGCAGTACTTC. Its protein is CASSPSGGRVENEQYF.

The V call is TRBV29-1, the J call TRBJ2-1, with 8 bases identical to TRBD1. The germline V gene has CDR1 SQVTM and CDR2 ANQGSEA. V trimming: 5 bases; J trimming: 6 bases; junction bases outside the gene matches: 3. CDR3 length: 12 amino acids. The CDR3 DNA reads as TGCAGCGTTTACGGGACAGGCAATGAGCAGTTCTTC. The encoded protein is CSVYGTGNEQFF.

The chain links TRBV7-2 to TRBJ2-4; D possibly corresponds to TRBD2 (7 bases). The V end lost 5 bases, the J end lost 1 base, and 24 bases lay between the germline ends. The CDR3 runs to 19 residues. CDR1 is SGHTA and CDR2 is FQGNSA in the germline V gene. Here the CDR3 reads CASSRNGGPQSVAKNIQYF. Here the CDR3 DNA reads TGTGCCAGCAGCCGGAACGGGGGGCCGCAATCGGTGGCCAAAAACATTCAGTACTTC.